The present T cell receptor (beta chain) was sequenced within a study of OX40 agonist ivuxolimab in advanced cancers. The assay was immunoSEQ multiplex PCR, and TCRdb's table has in-frame clones only and misses some. The repertoire consists of about 59,000 clones, with approximately 80% occurring once and the leading ten covering 0.7%. The starting material was CD4+ or CD8+ T cells sorted from blood, obtained in a trial of the OX40 agonist ivuxolimab. The clonotype was recovered from an adult with an advanced solid tumor such as melanoma, head and neck, liver or kidney cancer.

Here the CDR3 DNA reads TGTGCCAGCAGTGAACACGGCCCGGTGGGAACTAATGAAAAACTGTTTTTT. Translation gives CASSEHGPVGTNEKLFF. This chain links TRBV6-1 with TRBJ1-4; D unresolved. This CDR3 has 17 amino acids. V dropped 2 bases and J dropped 1 base, with 14 bases sitting between them. CDR1 and CDR2 (germline): MNHNS, SASEGT.